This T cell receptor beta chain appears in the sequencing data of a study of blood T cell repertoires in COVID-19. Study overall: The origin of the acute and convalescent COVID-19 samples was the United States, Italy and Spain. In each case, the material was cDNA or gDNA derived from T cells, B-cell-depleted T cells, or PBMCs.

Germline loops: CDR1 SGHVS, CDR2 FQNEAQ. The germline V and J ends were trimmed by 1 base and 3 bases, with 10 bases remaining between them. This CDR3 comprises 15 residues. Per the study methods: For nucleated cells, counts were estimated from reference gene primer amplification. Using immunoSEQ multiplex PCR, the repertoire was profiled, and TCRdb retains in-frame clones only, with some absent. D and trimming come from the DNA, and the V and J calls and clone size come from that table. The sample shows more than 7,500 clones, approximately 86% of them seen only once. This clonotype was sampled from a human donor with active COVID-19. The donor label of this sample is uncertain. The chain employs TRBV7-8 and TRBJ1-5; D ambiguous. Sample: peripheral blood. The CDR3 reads CASSLESRFNQPQHF. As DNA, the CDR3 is TGTGCCAGCAGCTTAGAGTCCAGGTTCAATCAGCCCCAGCATTTT.